One sample yielded the 29 T cell receptor beta chains listed below, sequenced in a study of blood T cells in healthy people across ages. PCR was performed a second time for 7 to 11 cycles using a sample-barcoded 5' primer and a J-beta primer mix. Each CDR3 protein is one row after TCRdb ran MiXCR on the 5' RACE reads. The sample has over 1,500,000 distinct CDR3 sequences; around 42% are singletons. Sequencing was done on a sample of blood. These receptors all come from a human donor in good health.

This clonotype was seen a handful of times. The chain joins TRBV13 to TRBJ2-7; D might be TRBD1 (7 bases). Trimming removed 6 bases from V and 4 bases from J, with 25 bases in between. Looked up from germline, CDR1 is PRHDT and CDR2 is FYEKMQ (reference sequence). This CDR3 has 17 amino acids. The CDR3 DNA reads as TGTGCCAGCAGTCCTACCGGGGCGGGACAGACGATATACGAGCAGTACTTC. Its translation is CASSPTGAGQTIYEQYF.

In its sample, this clonotype was seen a few times. This chain links TRBV9 with TRBJ1-5; no clear D. CDR1 and CDR2 (germline): SGDLS, YYNGEE. The CDR3 sequence is 13 residues long. With 7 bases removed from V and 0 bases from J, the gap between germline ends came to 8 bases. The CDR3 loop reads CASGSNSNQPQHF. CDR3 DNA sequence: TGTGCCAGCGGGTCAAATAGCAATCAGCCCCAGCATTTT. The full variable domain, completed using reference TRBV9 and TRBJ1-5, is DSGVTQTPKHLITATGQRVTLRCSPRSGDLSVYWYQQSLDQGLQFLIQYYNGEERAKGNILERFSAQQFPDLHSELNLSSLELGDSALYFCASGSNSNQPQHFGDGTRLSIL.

This chain uses TRBV6-5 with TRBJ1-2; D unclear. CDR3 length: 13 residues. CDR1 MNHEY and CDR2 SVGAGI come from the germline V gene. Deletions cut 0 bases from V and 9 bases from J, with 11 bases between. This chain's CDR3 is CASSYSMDDSYTF. CDR3 sequence (DNA): TGTGCCAGCAGTTACTCCATGGACGACAGCTACACCTTC.

This chain joins TRBV4-3 and TRBJ2-1; D is uncertain. The CDR3 has 16 residues. V dropped 0 bases and J dropped 2 bases, with 11 bases sitting between them. Germline loops: CDR1 LGHNA, CDR2 YSLEER. The CDR3 DNA is TGCGCCAGCAGCCAAGATCGCCAGGCCCCCTACAATGAGCAGTTCTTC. This translates into CASSQDRQAPYNEQFF.

The chain joins TRBV11-2 to TRBJ2-5, with 8 bases aligning to TRBD1. CDR3 length: 14 residues. Germline V gene data show CDR1 as SGHAT and CDR2 as FQNNGV. V was pared by 5 bases and J by 6 bases, with 8 bases of the junction left unmatched. CDR3 loop: CASSQTGDIQTQYF. CDR3 nucleotide sequence: TGTGCCAGCAGCCAGACAGGGGACATACAGACCCAGTACTTC.

This clonotype showed up just a few times. Here the CDR3 reads CSARRHGGAQVYNEQFF. CDR3 coding DNA: TGCAGTGCTAGAAGACACGGGGGGGCCCAAGTATACAATGAGCAGTTCTTC. The J gene is TRBJ2-1, the V gene TRBV20-1; 8 positions agree with TRBD2. CDR1 is DFQATT and CDR2 is SNEGSKA in the germline V gene (reference sequence). CDR3 length equals 17 residues. With V trimmed by 2 bases and J by 4 bases, 13 bases remained unmatched.

V gene TRBV15 combines with J gene TRBJ1-6; D is unresolved. Germline loops: CDR1 LNHNV, CDR2 YYDKDF (reference sequence). Trimming took off 5 bases at V and 6 bases at J, with 14 bases between the two ends. The CDR3 contains 15 residues. The CDR3 bases are TGTGCCACCAGCCCCCACGGGGAGTCTAATTCACCCCTCCACTTT. It encodes CATSPHGESNSPLHF.

This clonotype was seen more than once but under ten times. V is TRBV6-4 and J is TRBJ1-6, with D tentatively TRBD1 (5 bases). Trimming took 6 bases from V and 10 from J, leaving 19 bases between them. This CDR3 contains 15 residues. Germline V gives CDR1 MRHNA, CDR2 SNTAGT. CDR3 residues: CASRAVVGGPSPLHF. The DNA for the CDR3 is TGTGCCAGCAGGGCCGTCGTCGGGGGTCCCTCACCCCTCCACTTT.

Notes on this clonotype: The limits of the CDR3 on the DNA are not certain, so only TCRdb's listed CDR3 is given. The chain uses TRBV12-3 or TRBV12-4 and TRBJ2-7; TRBD1 is taken as the D call from the table, unchecked against the DNA. The CDR3 extends over 21 residues, inclusive of both ends. The CDR3 is CDSSFYICSARDIHSSYEQYF.

The rearrangement uses TRBV19 and TRBJ2-7; 7 bases line up with TRBD1. The CDR3 runs to 16 residues. Trimming removed 2 bases from V and 3 bases from J; junction bases left unmatched: 10. The V gene's germline CDR1 is LNHDA and CDR2 SQIVND (reference sequence). The CDR3 DNA sequence: TGTGCCAGTAGTATAATCCATACAGGGGTGGGCTACGAGCAGTACTTC. Translated, it gives CASSIIHTGVGYEQYF.

The chain uses TRBV9 and TRBJ2-4, with 10 bases lining up with TRBD1. Germline-derived CDR1 and CDR2 are SGDLS and YYNGEE. J lost 0 bases, V lost 2 bases, and 5 bases had no gene match. This CDR3 has 17 amino acids. The CDR3 protein is CASSVGGTGVAKNIQYF. CDR3 nucleotide sequence: TGTGCCAGCAGCGTCGGGGGGACAGGGGTAGCCAAAAACATTCAGTACTTC.

The J gene is TRBJ2-3, the V gene TRBV20-1; D is possibly TRBD1 (6 bases). CDR3 length equals 17 residues. V lost 6 bases and J lost 0, with 22 bases in between. Germline V CDR1 and CDR2: DFQATT, SNEGSKA (reference sequence). CDR3 sequence (DNA): TGCAGTGCCTCCCCGGGACAAGGCTCTCATAGCACAGATACGCAGTATTTT. Translated, it gives CSASPGQGSHSTDTQYF.

In this sample, this clonotype turned up a few times. V is TRBV21-1 and J is TRBJ2-1; the DNA was not used to check the table's D call, TRBD1. TRBV21-1 is listed as a pseudogene. The CDR3 is made up of 14 amino acids. The CDR3 spells CASSTGRGLNEQFF. CDR3 DNA sequence: TGTGCCAGCAGCACGGGAAGGGGCTTGAATGAGCAGTTCTTC.

Only a few counts were recorded for this clonotype. The CDR3 coding sequence is TGCGCCAGCAGCCAGACACCGGGCCTCGGGACACCTAACACTGAAGCTTTCTTT. Amino acid sequence: CASSQTPGLGTPNTEAFF. The gene calls are TRBV4-1 and TRBJ1-1, with a possible D match to TRBD1 (6 bases). In germline, CDR1 is MGHRA, CDR2 YSYEKL. The CDR3 is 18 amino acids. Deletions cut 3 bases from V and 2 bases from J, with 22 bases between.

The V call is TRBV2, the J call TRBJ1-1; 10 bases are a match to TRBD1. From germline, CDR1 is SNHLY and CDR2 FYNNEI. The length of the CDR3 is 14 residues. V lost 5 bases to trimming and J lost 7 bases; unmatched junction nucleotides: 7. Here the CDR3 reads CASSRGQGEIEAFF. Here the CDR3 DNA reads TGTGCCAGCAGTAGAGGACAGGGGGAGATTGAAGCTTTCTTT.

The chain uses TRBV20-1 and TRBJ2-1, with unresolved D. Trimming took off 5 bases at V and 8 bases at J, with 13 bases between the two ends. The germline CDR1 and CDR2 sequences are DFQATT and SNEGSKA (reference sequence). The CDR3 is made up of 12 amino acids. CDR3 nucleotides: TGCAGTGCTCGCCCACAGCCGGATGAGCAGTTCTTC. Amino acids: CSARPQPDEQFF.

This clonotype was counted a single time. The gene calls are TRBV7-2 and TRBJ2-2; TRBD1 aligns across 8 bases. Germline V gene sequence: CDR1 SGHTA, CDR2 FQGNSA. V lost 3 bases, J lost 6 bases, and 3 bases stayed unmatched. The CDR3 has 14 amino acids. The CDR3 DNA follows: TGTGCCAGCAGCTTCAGGACAGGGTCCGGGGAGCTGTTTTTT. Amino acids: CASSFRTGSGELFF.

The rearrangement uses TRBV20-1 and TRBJ2-1; TRBD2 matches at 9 bases. Germline CDR1 and CDR2: DFQATT and SNEGSKA (reference sequence). V gave up 1 base and J gave up 4 bases; unmatched junction bases: 11. This CDR3 contains 17 residues. The CDR3 protein is CSARASLAGRRYNEQFF. The CDR3 coding sequence is TGCAGTGCTAGAGCGTCTCTAGCGGGGAGAAGATACAATGAGCAGTTCTTC.

The chain carries TRBV6-6 and TRBJ2-1; TRBD2 matches at 7 bases. Germline V gene data show CDR1 as MNHNY and CDR2 as SVGAGI (reference sequence). V shed 4 bases, J shed 5 bases, and the junction held 11 bases outside the gene matches. The CDR3 consists of 16 residues. For the CDR3, the DNA is TGTGCCAGCAGTTTAGGGACTACCCAGCCGAACAATGAGCAGTTCTTC. It yields the protein CASSLGTTQPNNEQFF.

J is TRBJ2-2 and V is TRBV12-3 or TRBV12-4, with 11 bases matching TRBD2. This CDR3 is built from 15 residues. Trimming removed 7 bases from V and 5 bases from J; junction bases left unmatched: 6. The CDR3 coding sequence is TGTGCCAGCAAGACCGGGACTAGCGGTACCGGGGAGCTGTTTTTT. It yields the protein CASKTGTSGTGELFF.

The CDR3, as DNA: TGTGCCAGCAGCTCAGTCGGGGATCCCACTGAAGCTTTCTTT. This gives the protein CASSSVGDPTEAFF. The rearrangement uses TRBV7-3 and TRBJ1-1; D is unresolved. The CDR3 consists of 14 residues. V was cut by 4 bases and J by 4 bases, with 13 bases left in between. Germline V gives CDR1 SGHTA, CDR2 FQGTGA.

The chain joins TRBV7-6 to TRBJ2-1; D may be TRBD1 or TRBD2 (5 bases each). There are 17 residues in the CDR3. Trimming removed 3 bases from V and 0 bases from J, with 15 bases in between. Germline CDR1 reads SGHVS; CDR2 reads FNYEAQ. CDR3 loop: CASSLEAGQNSYNEQFF. The CDR3 coding sequence is TGTGCCAGCAGCTTGGAGGCAGGACAAAACTCCTACAATGAGCAGTTCTTC.

This chain uses TRBV5-1 with TRBJ1-1; D is possibly TRBD1 (5 bases). CDR1 is SGHRS, CDR2 YFSETQ, per germline. The CDR3 runs 15 residues. The V end lost 0 bases, the J end lost 5 bases, and 14 bases lay between the germline ends. The CDR3 DNA reads TGCGCCAGCAGCTTGGGGTCAGGGTCGGGAACTGAAGCTTTCTTT. It is translated as CASSLGSGSGTEAFF. Variable domain in full (rest from reference TRBV5-1 and TRBJ1-1): KAGVTQTPRYLIKTRGQQVTLSCSPISGHRSVSWYQQTPGQGLQFLFEYFSETQRNKGNFPGRFSGRQFSNSRSEMNVSTLELGDSALYLCASSLGSGSGTEAFFGQGTRLTVV.

V is TRBV12-3 or TRBV12-4 and J is TRBJ2-3; perhaps TRBD2 as D (6 bases). V was shortened by 1 base and J by 5 bases, with 22 bases between the two germline ends. CDR3 size: 18 residues. Here the CDR3 DNA reads TGTGCCAGCAGTTTAGAACGACGGGGGAGATACACAGTAGATACGCAGTATTTT. It specifies CASSLERRGRYTVDTQYF.

The gene calls are TRBV4-1 and TRBJ2-7, with a weak D call TRBD2 (5 bases). Looked up from germline, CDR1 is MGHRA and CDR2 is YSYEKL. Between the trimmed V and J ends, which lost 4 bases and 4 bases, there was a span of 17 bases. The CDR3 is 15 residues long. The CDR3 coding sequence is TGCGCCAGCAGCCGTCGGGAAGGCCCGCCTTACGAGCAGTACTTC. This codes for CASSRREGPPYEQYF.

V gene TRBV3-1 combines with J gene TRBJ2-3; D not certain. The CDR3 covers 16 residues. Per the germline V gene, CDR1 is LGHDT and CDR2 is YNNKEL (reference sequence). The V and J ends lost 1 base and 0 bases respectively, with 11 bases between them. The CDR3 here is CASSQGVGRSTDTQYF. CDR3 DNA: TGTGCCAGCAGCCAAGGGGTGGGCCGGAGCACAGATACGCAGTATTTT.

The sample holds many counts of this clonotype. The chain uses TRBV5-1 and TRBJ2-7, with 7 bases identical to TRBD2. CDR1 is SGHRS, CDR2 YFSETQ, per germline. The CDR3 sequence is 15 residues long. J was trimmed by 2 bases and V by 2 bases; bases with no gene match: 7. The CDR3 region has the DNA TGCGCCAGCAGCTTAAGTCCGGGGGGAGCCTACGAGCAGTACTTC. Residues: CASSLSPGGAYEQYF.

The CDR3 bases are TGTGCCAGCAGCTTAAGAGTGAGAGGGGGGAACACTGAAGCTTTCTTT. It translates to CASSLRVRGGNTEAFF. The chain is built from TRBV7-3 and TRBJ1-1; perhaps TRBD1 as D (6 bases). Germline CDR1 and CDR2: SGHTA and FQGTGA. There are 16 residues in the CDR3. Trimming removed 1 base at V and 1 base at J, with 13 bases between.

This rearrangement joins TRBV12-3 or TRBV12-4 to TRBJ2-5, with 11 bases identical to TRBD2. V gave up 6 bases and J gave up 7 bases; unmatched junction bases: 10. There are 15 residues in the CDR3. CDR3 loop: CASRSRLAGRGTQYF. CDR3 nucleotide sequence: TGTGCCAGCAGATCCCGACTAGCGGGGAGGGGGACCCAGTACTTC.